This TCR beta chain emerged from a study of CD8+CD57+ T cells in acquired aplastic anemia. Study in general: Researchers reported that healthy donors averaged about 10.8 million reads for CD4+ cells.

CDR3 and TCR beta VDJ profiling relied on genomic DNA as the template. TCRdb independently ran MiXCR on the reads; one entry per CDR3 protein. This table holds fewer than 200,000 distinct CDR3 sequences, around 60% found once. There are 13 residues in the CDR3. Trimming took off 3 bases at V and 5 bases at J, with 11 bases between the two ends. Germline V CDR1 and CDR2: SGHVS, FQNEAQ. The sequence derives from a human donor in good health. The specimen sequenced was sorted CD4+, CD8+, or CD8+CD57+ T cells (not recorded which) from PBMCs. V gene TRBV7-8 combines with J gene TRBJ2-7; maybe TRBD2 (6 bases). The CDR3 loop reads CASSFSGSHEQYF. For the CDR3, the DNA is TGTGCCAGCAGCTTTTCCGGGAGCCACGAGCAGTACTTC.